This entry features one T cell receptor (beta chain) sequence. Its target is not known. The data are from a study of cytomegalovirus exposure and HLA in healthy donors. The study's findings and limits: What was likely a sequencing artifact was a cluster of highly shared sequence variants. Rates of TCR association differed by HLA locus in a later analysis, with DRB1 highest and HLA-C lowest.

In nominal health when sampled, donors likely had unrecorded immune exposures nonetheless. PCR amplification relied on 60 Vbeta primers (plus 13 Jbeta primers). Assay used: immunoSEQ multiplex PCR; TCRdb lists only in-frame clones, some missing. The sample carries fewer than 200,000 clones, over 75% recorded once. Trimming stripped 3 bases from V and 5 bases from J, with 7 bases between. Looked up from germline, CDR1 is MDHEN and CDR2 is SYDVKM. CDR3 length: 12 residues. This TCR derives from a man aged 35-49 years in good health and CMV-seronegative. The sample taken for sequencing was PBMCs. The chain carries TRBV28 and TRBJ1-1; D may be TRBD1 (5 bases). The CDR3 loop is CASSLGRTEAFF. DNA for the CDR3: TGTGCCAGCAGTTTGGGGCGAACTGAAGCTTTCTTT.